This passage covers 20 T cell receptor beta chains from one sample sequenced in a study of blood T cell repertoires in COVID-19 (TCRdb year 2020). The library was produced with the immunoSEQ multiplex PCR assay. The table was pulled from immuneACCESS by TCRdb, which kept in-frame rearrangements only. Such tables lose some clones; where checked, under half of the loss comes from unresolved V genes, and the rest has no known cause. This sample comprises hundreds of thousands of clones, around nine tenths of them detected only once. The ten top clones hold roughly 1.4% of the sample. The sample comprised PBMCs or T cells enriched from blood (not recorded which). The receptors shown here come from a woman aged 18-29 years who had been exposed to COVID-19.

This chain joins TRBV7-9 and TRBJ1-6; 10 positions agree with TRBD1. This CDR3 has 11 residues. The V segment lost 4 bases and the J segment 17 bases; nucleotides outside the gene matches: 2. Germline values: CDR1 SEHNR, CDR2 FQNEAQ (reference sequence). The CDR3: CASSSGQGVHF. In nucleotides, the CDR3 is TGTGCCAGCAGCTCCGGACAGGGGGTCCACTTT.

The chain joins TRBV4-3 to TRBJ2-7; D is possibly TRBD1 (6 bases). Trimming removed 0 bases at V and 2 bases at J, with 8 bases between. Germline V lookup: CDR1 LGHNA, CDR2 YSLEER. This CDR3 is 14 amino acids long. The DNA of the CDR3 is TGCGCCAGCAGCCAAGACAGGGGTCCCTACGAGCAGTACTTC. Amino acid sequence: CASSQDRGPYEQYF.

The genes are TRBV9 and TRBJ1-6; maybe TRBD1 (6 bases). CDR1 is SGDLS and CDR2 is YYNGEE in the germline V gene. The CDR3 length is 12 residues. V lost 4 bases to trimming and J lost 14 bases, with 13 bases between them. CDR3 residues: CASSRDTVSLHF. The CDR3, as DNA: TGTGCCAGCAGCAGGGACACGGTATCCCTCCACTTT.

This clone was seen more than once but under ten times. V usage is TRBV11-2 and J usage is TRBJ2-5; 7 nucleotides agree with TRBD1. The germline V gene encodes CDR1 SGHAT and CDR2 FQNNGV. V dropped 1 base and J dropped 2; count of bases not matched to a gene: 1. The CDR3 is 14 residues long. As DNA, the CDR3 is TGTGCCAGCAGCTTAGGGGGACAGCAAGAGACCCAGTACTTC. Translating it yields CASSLGGQQETQYF.

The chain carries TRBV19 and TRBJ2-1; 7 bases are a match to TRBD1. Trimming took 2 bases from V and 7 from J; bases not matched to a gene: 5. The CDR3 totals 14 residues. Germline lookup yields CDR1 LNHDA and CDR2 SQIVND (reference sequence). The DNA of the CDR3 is TGTGCCAGTAGTATAAGGGGGCTGATTAATGAGCAGTTCTTC. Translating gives CASSIRGLINEQFF.

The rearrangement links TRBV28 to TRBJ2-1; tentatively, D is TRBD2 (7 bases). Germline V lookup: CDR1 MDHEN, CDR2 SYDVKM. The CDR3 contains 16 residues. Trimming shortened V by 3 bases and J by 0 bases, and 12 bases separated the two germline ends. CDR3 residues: CASSFPGGHSYNEQFF. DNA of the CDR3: TGTGCCAGCAGTTTTCCGGGGGGCCACTCCTACAATGAGCAGTTCTTC. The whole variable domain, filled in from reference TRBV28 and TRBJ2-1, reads DVKVTQSSRYLVKRTGEKVFLECVQDMDHENMFWYRQDPGLGLRLIYFSYDVKMKEKGDIPEGYSVSREKKERFSLILESASTNQTSMYLCASSFPGGHSYNEQFFGPGTRLTVL.

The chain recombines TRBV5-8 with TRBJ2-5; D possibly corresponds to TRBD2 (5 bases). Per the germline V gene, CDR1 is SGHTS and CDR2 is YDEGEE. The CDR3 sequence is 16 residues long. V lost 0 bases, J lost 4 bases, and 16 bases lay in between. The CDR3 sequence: CASSLAGVPYRETQYF. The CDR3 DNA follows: TGTGCCAGCAGCTTGGCCGGGGTGCCCTACCGAGAGACCCAGTACTTC.

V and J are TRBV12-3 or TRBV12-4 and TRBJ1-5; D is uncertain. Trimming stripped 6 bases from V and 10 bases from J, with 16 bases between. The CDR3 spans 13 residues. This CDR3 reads CASSKAAPGPQHF. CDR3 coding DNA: TGTGCCAGCAGCAAAGCCGCCCCCGGTCCCCAGCATTTT.

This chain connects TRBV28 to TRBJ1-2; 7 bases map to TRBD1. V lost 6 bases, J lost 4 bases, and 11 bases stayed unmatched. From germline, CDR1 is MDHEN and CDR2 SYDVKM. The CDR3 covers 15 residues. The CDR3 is CASSRAGGGVYGYTF. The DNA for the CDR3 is TGTGCCAGCAGCAGGGCGGGAGGGGGCGTCTATGGCTACACCTTC.

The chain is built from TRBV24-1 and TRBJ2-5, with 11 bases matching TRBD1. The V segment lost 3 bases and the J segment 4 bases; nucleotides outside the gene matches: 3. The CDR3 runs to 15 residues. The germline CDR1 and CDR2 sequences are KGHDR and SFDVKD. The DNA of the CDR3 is TGTGCCACCAGTGATGCGGACAGGGGGCTAGAGACCCAGTACTTC. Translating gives CATSDADRGLETQYF.

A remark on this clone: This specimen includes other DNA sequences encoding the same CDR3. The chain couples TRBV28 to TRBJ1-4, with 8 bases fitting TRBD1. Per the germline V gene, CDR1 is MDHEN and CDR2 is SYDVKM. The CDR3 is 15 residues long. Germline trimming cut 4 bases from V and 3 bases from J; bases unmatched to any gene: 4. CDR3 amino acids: CASSSQGAANEKLFF. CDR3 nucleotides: TGTGCCAGCAGTTCCCAGGGGGCTGCTAATGAAAAACTGTTTTTT.

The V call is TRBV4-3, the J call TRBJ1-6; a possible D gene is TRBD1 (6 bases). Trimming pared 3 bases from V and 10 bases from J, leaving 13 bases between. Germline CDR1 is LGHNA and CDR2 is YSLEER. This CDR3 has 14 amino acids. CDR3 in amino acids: CASSHSDRQSPLHF. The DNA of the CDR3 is TGCGCCAGCAGCCATAGCGACAGGCAGTCACCCCTCCACTTT.

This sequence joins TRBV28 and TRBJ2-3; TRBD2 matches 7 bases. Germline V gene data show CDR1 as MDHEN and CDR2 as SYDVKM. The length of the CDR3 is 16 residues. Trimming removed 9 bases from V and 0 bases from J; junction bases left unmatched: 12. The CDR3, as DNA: TGTGCCAGAAACCCTCTAGCGGAGACAAGCACAGATACGCAGTATTTT. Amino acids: CARNPLAETSTDTQYF.

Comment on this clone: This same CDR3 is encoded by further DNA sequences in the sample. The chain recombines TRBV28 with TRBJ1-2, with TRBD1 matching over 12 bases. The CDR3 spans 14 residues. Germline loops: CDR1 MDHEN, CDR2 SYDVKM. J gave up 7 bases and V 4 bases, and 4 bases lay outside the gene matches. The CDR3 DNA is TGTGCCAGCAGTTCGGGACAGGGGGCGGGTGGCTACACCTTC. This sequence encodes CASSSGQGAGGYTF.

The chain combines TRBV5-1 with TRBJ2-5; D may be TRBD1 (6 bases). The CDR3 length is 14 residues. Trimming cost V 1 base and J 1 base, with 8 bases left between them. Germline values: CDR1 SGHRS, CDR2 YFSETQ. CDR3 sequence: CASSLSGAQETQYF. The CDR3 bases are TGCGCCAGCAGCTTGTCAGGGGCCCAAGAGACCCAGTACTTC.

CDR3 sequence: CASSLAGQGSGKLFF. The CDR3 DNA is TGTGCCAGCAGCTTAGCGGGACAGGGCTCCGGAAAACTGTTTTTT. The rearrangement joins TRBV7-2 to TRBJ1-4; 9 bases match TRBD1. From germline, CDR1 is SGHTA and CDR2 FQGNSA. The junction had 6 bases not matched to a gene; V was cut back by 0 bases and J by 10 bases. The CDR3 sequence is 15 residues long.

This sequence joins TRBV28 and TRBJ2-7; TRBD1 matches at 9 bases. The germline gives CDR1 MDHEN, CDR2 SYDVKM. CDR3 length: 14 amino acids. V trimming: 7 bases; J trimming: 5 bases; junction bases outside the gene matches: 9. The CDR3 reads CASKVGTGIHEQYF. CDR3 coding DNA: TGTGCCAGCAAGGTCGGGACAGGGATCCACGAGCAGTACTTC.

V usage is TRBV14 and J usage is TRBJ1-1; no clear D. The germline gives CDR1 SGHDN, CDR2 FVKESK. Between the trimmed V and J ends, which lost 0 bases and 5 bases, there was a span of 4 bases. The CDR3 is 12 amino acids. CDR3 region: CASSQDYTEAFF. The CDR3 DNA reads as TGTGCCAGCAGCCAAGATTATACTGAAGCTTTCTTT. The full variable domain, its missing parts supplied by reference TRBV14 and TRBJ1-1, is EAGVTQFPSHSVIEKGQTVTLRCDPISGHDNLYWYRRVMGKEIKFLLHFVKESKQDESGMPNNRFLAERTGGTYSTLKVQPAELEDSGVYFCASSQDYTEAFFGQGTRLTVV.

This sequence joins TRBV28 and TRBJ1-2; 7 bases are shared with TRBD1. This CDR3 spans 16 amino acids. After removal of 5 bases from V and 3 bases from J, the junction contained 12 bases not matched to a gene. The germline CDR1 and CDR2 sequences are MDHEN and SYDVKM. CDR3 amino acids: CASSPAGRGYDYGYTF. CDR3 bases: TGTGCCAGCAGTCCCGCAGGCAGGGGGTATGACTATGGCTACACCTTC.

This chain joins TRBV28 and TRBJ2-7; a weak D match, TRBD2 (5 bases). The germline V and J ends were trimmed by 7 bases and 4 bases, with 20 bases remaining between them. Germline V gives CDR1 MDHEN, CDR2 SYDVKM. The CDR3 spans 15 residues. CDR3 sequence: CASTSEGRPPYEQYF. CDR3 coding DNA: TGTGCCAGCACCAGCGAGGGTCGACCCCCGTACGAGCAGTACTTC.